This T cell receptor (beta chain) came from a study of Ad26.COV2.S vaccination and SARS-CoV-2 variants. V lost 8 bases, J lost 3 bases, and 20 bases lay in between. This CDR3 spans 15 amino acids. Germline V gives CDR1 MNHNY, CDR2 SVGAGI (reference sequence). Repertoires were generated with immunoSEQ multiplex PCR, while TCRdb's copy carries only in-frame clones and drops some. The table has 320,000 or so clones, approximately 87% seen once. This clone was observed once. This sample's treatment: approximately 18 received Ad26.COV2.S at low or high dose, single or two shots; 5 received placebo; per-sample allocation not given. Sampling took place 63 days after the first vaccine or placebo injection.

The material sequenced was peripheral blood, taken in a trial of Ad26.COV2.S vaccine versus placebo. This sequence originates from a person between 18 and 60 years old who received the Ad26.COV2.S COVID-19 vaccine or a placebo. This sequence joins TRBV6-6 and TRBJ2-7; perhaps TRBD1 as D (7 bases). CDR3 sequence: CASWDTAGGYYEQYF. For the CDR3, the DNA is TGTGCCAGCTGGGATACGGCAGGGGGGTACTACGAGCAGTACTTC.